This T cell receptor beta chain was obtained from a study of T cells expressing NK-cell markers (dated by TCRdb to about 2020). In the study overall: TCR beta-chain repertoires were profiled in sorted CD3+CD56+NKG2C+, CD3+CD56+NKG2C- and CD3+CD56-NKG2C+ T-cell subsets from roughly eight donors. Among the eight sequenced donors, only one was HCMV-seronegative, while the other seven were HCMV-seropositive. The eight sequenced donors were randomly selected healthy volunteers, three men and five women. Libraries were sequenced as 2 x 150 bp reads on Illumina HiSeq 2000/2500, MiSeq or NextSeq. What the authors observed across the whole study: In several donors, the dominant CD3+CD56+NKG2C+ clonotypes were among the top 10 CD8+ clonotypes and accounted for about 1.0-7.5% of CD8+ T cells. Those dominant clonotypes were again the most abundant among CD3+CD56-NKG2C+ cells in a handful of donors, at roughly 25-65%. Whether the expanded NKG2C-expressing T cell clones were specific for HCMV antigens was left unclear.

The instrument was an Illumina HiSeq 2000. The TCR beta cDNA libraries were made using 5'RACE template switching, a step that added both a universal primer site and unique molecular identifiers. Synthesis of cDNA was primed from the TCR beta constant segment and was followed by two consecutive PCR amplification steps. The source study handled its data this way. MIGEC was used to demultiplex reads and group the reads by UMI, and MiTCR was used to assemble and quantify clonotypes. To remove erroneous sequences, TCR cDNA sequences were retained only when supported by two or more reads. The tcR package was used for downstream repertoire analysis, with clonotypes matched between fractions based on CDR3 nucleotide sequence plus V segment. VDJmatch was used to annotate antigen specificity against VDJdb, with one amino acid substitution in CDR3 permitted. TCRdb reprocessed the reads and provides one entry for every CDR3 protein sequence; no DNA is given. TCRdb's processing, not the authors', yielded these V and J calls. The table for this sample shows over 250,000 distinct CDR3 sequences. The ten largest clones capture 4.2% of the sample.

A commercial ELISA kit detecting HCMV-specific IgG in serum was used to determine HCMV serostatus. Ficoll density gradient centrifugation was used to isolate peripheral blood mononuclear cells from blood. Comment on this clonotype: Its antigen is still unknown.

The sample taken for sequencing was blood T cells: a sorted CD56 or NKG2C T cell subset, CD4+ or CD8+ T cells, or bulk PBMC T cells (not recorded which). The receptor's source is a woman aged 18-70 years in good health.

The CDR3 reads as follows: CASSPPRAGSFQETQYF. This receptor chain uses TRBV7-9 and TRBJ2-5; TCRdb's assignment of TRBD1 cannot be checked, as there is no DNA. CDR1 and CDR2, looked up from the germline V gene (reference sequence), are SEHNR and FQNEAQ. The CDR3 numbers 17 residues from cysteine through phenylalanine. This entry has no DNA.